This T cell receptor (beta chain) appears in the sequencing data of a study of OX40 agonist ivuxolimab in advanced cancers. Study summary: With a range of roughly 23 to 79, age averaged approximately 54 years, and more than 75% were male. Study-wide points: On average, CD8+ T cells showed a greater number of expanded clones than CD4+. The CD4+ and CD8+ T cells in the blood had expanded clonally by week 6 at 0.1 to 3.0 mg/kg.

Profiling relied on immunoSEQ multiplex PCR, and the TCRdb table lists in-frame clones only, not all of them. The table lists tens of thousands of clones, 90% of them singletons. On this clone: Its antigen is unknown.

This CDR3 has 15 residues. Germline values: CDR1 MNHNS, CDR2 SASEGT. Trimming removed 10 bases at V and 2 bases at J, with 20 bases between. The sequenced sample was CD4+ or CD8+ T cells sorted from blood, obtained in a trial of the OX40 agonist ivuxolimab. The sequence was obtained from an adult with an advanced solid tumor such as melanoma, head and neck, liver or kidney cancer. V and J are TRBV6-1 and TRBJ1-2; D might be TRBD1 (6 bases). CDR3 loop: CATLQASGQNYGYTF. CDR3 coding DNA: TGTGCCACCTTACAGGCTAGCGGACAGAACTATGGCTACACCTTC.